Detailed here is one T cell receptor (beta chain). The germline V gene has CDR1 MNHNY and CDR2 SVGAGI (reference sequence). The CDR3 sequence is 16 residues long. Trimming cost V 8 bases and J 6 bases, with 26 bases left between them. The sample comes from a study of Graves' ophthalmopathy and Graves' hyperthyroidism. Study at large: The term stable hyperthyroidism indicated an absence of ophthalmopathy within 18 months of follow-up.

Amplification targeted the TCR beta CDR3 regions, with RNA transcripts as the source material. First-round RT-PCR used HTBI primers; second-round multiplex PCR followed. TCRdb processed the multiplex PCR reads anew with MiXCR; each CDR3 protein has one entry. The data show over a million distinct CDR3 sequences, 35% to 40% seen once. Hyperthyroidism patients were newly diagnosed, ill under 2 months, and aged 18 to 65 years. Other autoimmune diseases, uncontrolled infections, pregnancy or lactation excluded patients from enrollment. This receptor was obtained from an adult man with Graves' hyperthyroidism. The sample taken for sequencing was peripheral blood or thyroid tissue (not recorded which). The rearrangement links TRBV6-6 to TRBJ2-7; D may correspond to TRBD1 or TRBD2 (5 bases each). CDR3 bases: TGTGCCAGCGGTCCCGGGGCCCCCTTGGATCCTTCCGAGCAGTACTTC. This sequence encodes CASGPGAPLDPSEQYF.